The 25 T cell receptor beta chains listed next were all sequenced from one sample in a study of T cell responses to AZD1222 COVID-19 vaccine. Produced via immunoSEQ multiplex PCR; TCRdb's table is partial and in-frame only. The data hold some 120,000 clones, with 88% observed a single time. The specimen comprised peripheral blood, sampled on day 0 of AZD1222 vaccination. These receptors came from an adult in good health.

This clone appeared once. The chain recombines TRBV2 with TRBJ2-7; a possible D gene is TRBD1 (6 bases). Germline CDR1 SNHLY, CDR2 FYNNEI. The CDR3 covers 15 residues. Trimming removed 2 bases from V and 2 bases from J, with 13 bases in between. The CDR3 loop is CASSESSAGAYEQYF. The DNA of the CDR3 is TGTGCCAGCAGTGAATCATCGGCAGGGGCCTACGAGCAGTACTTC.

The chain joins TRBV2 to TRBJ2-5; TRBD1 matches 8 bases. This CDR3 has 14 amino acids. V lost 4 bases to trimming and J lost 5 bases; unmatched junction nucleotides: 6. Germline V gene lookup returns CDR1 SNHLY and CDR2 FYNNEI. For the CDR3, the DNA is TGTGCCAGCAGTGTCGGCAGGGGGCAGGAGACCCAGTACTTC. Protein sequence: CASSVGRGQETQYF.

V and J are TRBV6-5 and TRBJ2-7, with 11 bases matching TRBD2. The germline V gene encodes CDR1 MNHEY and CDR2 SVGAGI. V dropped 2 bases and J dropped 7; count of bases not matched to a gene: 7. The CDR3 is 15 amino acids. The chain's CDR3 is CASSYRGLAGREQYF. The DNA for the CDR3 is TGTGCCAGCAGTTACCGTGGACTAGCGGGTCGGGAGCAGTACTTC.

On this clone: Within the sample, other DNA sequences also encode this same CDR3. V is TRBV11-2 and J is TRBJ1-5; 8 nucleotides line up with TRBD1. CDR3 length: 15 amino acids. Trimming at V came to 5 bases and at J to 4 bases, leaving 7 bases not matched to a gene. Germline CDR1 and CDR2: SGHAT and FQNNGV. The CDR3 region is CASSPDRDLNQPQHF. Here the CDR3 DNA reads TGTGCCAGCAGCCCGGACAGGGACTTGAATCAGCCCCAGCATTTT.

The chain uses TRBV5-1 and TRBJ2-1; D gene ambiguous. The CDR3 consists of 12 residues. The germline V gene encodes CDR1 SGHRS and CDR2 YFSETQ. V shed 5 bases and J shed 4 bases, with 7 bases lying between them. The CDR3 DNA sequence: TGCGCCAGCAGGCAGGAATACAATGAGCAGTTCTTC. It specifies CASRQEYNEQFF.

This clone was counted only a few times. The chain carries TRBV19 and TRBJ2-1; perhaps TRBD1 as D (6 bases). This CDR3 has 13 residues. The V gene lost 6 bases and the J gene lost 7 bases, with 13 bases spanning the gap. Germline CDR1 is LNHDA and CDR2 is SQIVND (reference sequence). DNA for the CDR3: TGTGCCAGTAGAGGGGGTTATAGGAATGAGCAGTTCTTC. This encodes CASRGGYRNEQFF.

The rearrangement links TRBV6-6 to TRBJ2-7; D may be TRBD1 (6 bases). V lost 6 bases to trimming and J lost 3 bases, with 18 bases between them. CDR1 MNHNY and CDR2 SVGAGI come from the germline V gene (reference sequence). The CDR3 covers 15 residues. The CDR3 loop reads CASSSGQRLLYEQYF. The CDR3 DNA sequence: TGTGCCAGCAGCTCCGGACAGAGACTTCTCTACGAGCAGTACTTC.

V gene TRBV19 combines with J gene TRBJ1-2; no reliable D call. With 8 bases removed from V and 4 bases from J, the gap between germline ends came to 14 bases. Per germline, CDR1 LNHDA and CDR2 SQIVND (reference sequence). The CDR3 extends over 13 amino acids. This CDR3 is CASDQTPGYGYTF. CDR3 in DNA: TGTGCCAGTGATCAGACCCCAGGCTATGGCTACACCTTC. The complete variable domain, with remaining parts taken from reference TRBV19 and TRBJ1-2, reads DGGITQSPKYLFRKEGQNVTLSCEQNLNHDAMYWYRQDPGQGLRLIYYSQIVNDFQKGDIAEGYSVSREKKESFPLTVTSAQKNPTAFYLCASDQTPGYGYTFGSGTRLTVV.

The chain uses TRBV9 and TRBJ2-7; D is uncertain. The ends were cut back, 0 bases at V and 0 bases at J, with 10 bases in the middle. Germline loops: CDR1 SGDLS, CDR2 YYNGEE. The CDR3 is 15 amino acids. CDR3 DNA sequence: TGTGCCAGCAGCGTAGCTATACAGCCCTCCTACGAGCAGTACTTC. Protein product: CASSVAIQPSYEQYF. The full variable domain, its missing parts supplied by reference TRBV9 and TRBJ2-7, is DSGVTQTPKHLITATGQRVTLRCSPRSGDLSVYWYQQSLDQGLQFLIQYYNGEERAKGNILERFSAQQFPDLHSELNLSSLELGDSALYFCASSVAIQPSYEQYFGPGTRLTVT.

The rearrangement uses TRBV5-4 and TRBJ1-1; D may be TRBD1 (5 bases). The germline V and J ends were trimmed by 3 bases and 2 bases, with 11 bases remaining between them. The germline V gene encodes CDR1 SGHNT and CDR2 YYREEE (reference sequence). The CDR3 totals 14 residues. The CDR3 loop is CASSSQGINTEAFF. The DNA of the CDR3 is TGTGCCAGCAGCTCCCAGGGAATTAACACTGAAGCTTTCTTT.

This rearrangement joins TRBV5-4 to TRBJ2-5; D may match TRBD1 or TRBD2 (6 bases each). CDR3 length: 16 residues. Germline V gene sequence: CDR1 SGHNT, CDR2 YYREEE (reference sequence). V was pared by 6 bases and J by 4 bases, with 22 bases between. The chain's CDR3 is CASISRGDPGGETQYF. CDR3 nucleotides: TGTGCCAGCATTTCAAGGGGGGACCCTGGTGGAGAGACCCAGTACTTC.

The chain has TRBV28 and TRBJ2-7; 12 bases map to TRBD1. The J segment lost 3 bases and the V segment lost 8 bases, leaving 5 bases of the junction unmatched. Per germline, CDR1 MDHEN and CDR2 SYDVKM. The CDR3 runs to 14 residues. CDR3 sequence: CASGGDRGLYEQYF. CDR3 sequence (DNA): TGTGCCAGCGGGGGGGACAGGGGGCTCTACGAGCAGTACTTC.

The V and J genes are TRBV6-4 and TRBJ1-6; D gene unclear. Trimming left V 0 bases short and J 7 bases short, with 10 bases between. Germline V gene lookup returns CDR1 MRHNA and CDR2 SNTAGT. The CDR3 covers 15 residues. The CDR3 region has the DNA TGTGCCAGCAGTGACTCTTGGACGGGGAATTCACCCCTCCACTTT. It encodes CASSDSWTGNSPLHF.

This clone showed up just once. The genes are TRBV5-1 and TRBJ2-6, with a weak D call TRBD2 (5 bases). The germline V and J ends were trimmed by 0 bases and 0 bases, with 7 bases remaining between them. CDR3 length: 16 residues. Germline lookup yields CDR1 SGHRS and CDR2 YFSETQ. The CDR3 sequence: CASSLVEGSGANVLTF. The CDR3, as DNA: TGCGCCAGCAGCTTGGTTGAGGGCTCTGGGGCCAACGTCCTGACTTTC.

The chain is built from TRBV19 and TRBJ2-5, with TRBD1 matching over 9 bases. The V gene end was trimmed by 3 bases and the J gene end by 5 bases; junction bases not matched to a gene: 7. In germline, CDR1 is LNHDA, CDR2 SQIVND (reference sequence). This CDR3 contains 15 residues. The CDR3 spells CASSMGTGGRETQYF. In DNA, the CDR3 is TGTGCCAGTAGTATGGGAACAGGGGGCCGGGAGACCCAGTACTTC. Looking up the rest from reference TRBV19 and TRBJ2-5 gives the full variable domain: DGGITQSPKYLFRKEGQNVTLSCEQNLNHDAMYWYRQDPGQGLRLIYYSQIVNDFQKGDIAEGYSVSREKKESFPLTVTSAQKNPTAFYLCASSMGTGGRETQYFGPGTRLLVL.

The CDR3 DNA reads as TGTGCCAGCAGCCGACGCCCAGGACAGAGGGGAGGGTATCAGCCCCAGCATTTT. This gives the protein CASSRRPGQRGGYQPQHF. The chain uses TRBV11-2 and TRBJ1-5; perhaps TRBD1 as D (6 bases). This CDR3 is 18 amino acids long. Germline values: CDR1 SGHAT, CDR2 FQNNGV. Trimming left V 5 bases short and J 5 bases short, with 25 bases between.

The chain combines TRBV19 with TRBJ2-7, with 9 nucleotides matching TRBD2. The CDR3 has 15 residues. Per germline, CDR1 LNHDA and CDR2 SQIVND (reference sequence). V gave up 2 bases and J gave up 3 bases; unmatched junction bases: 5. CDR3 sequence reads: CASSISGGNIYEQYF. The DNA of the CDR3 is TGTGCCAGTAGTATAAGCGGGGGGAACATCTACGAGCAGTACTTC.

This chain links TRBV10-3 with TRBJ1-2; D uncertain. This CDR3 spans 14 amino acids. In germline, CDR1 is ENHRY, CDR2 SYGVKD. V dropped 6 bases and J dropped 0 bases, with 11 bases sitting between them. The CDR3 coding sequence is TGTGCCATCAGGGCAAGTCCTGCTAACTATGGCTACACCTTC. Translated: CAIRASPANYGYTF.

On this clone: Germline and junction disagree at one end, which may indicate a read error. This rearrangement joins TRBV6-6 to TRBJ1-1; unclear D gene. Germline CDR1 MNHNY, CDR2 SVGAGI (reference sequence). The CDR3 has 14 residues. The CDR3 loop is CASRLPTPPPVFIF. CDR3 DNA sequence: TGTGCCAGCAGACTACCTACCCCACCGCCGGTTTTTATCTTT.

V is TRBV6-2 or TRBV6-3 and J is TRBJ2-1; TRBD2 matches 9 bases. The CDR3 runs 15 residues. Trimming cost V 6 bases and J 4 bases; bases outside gene matches: 7. CDR1 MNHEY and CDR2 SVGEGT come from the germline V gene. The CDR3 nucleotides are TGTGCCAGCAGCACAAGCGGGAGGCGTTACAATGAGCAGTTCTTC. Protein product: CASSTSGRRYNEQFF.

J is TRBJ1-1 and V is TRBV30; D not certain. This CDR3 is built from 14 residues. Between the trimmed V and J ends, which lost 6 bases and 0 bases, there was a span of 14 bases. The germline V gene encodes CDR1 GTSNPN and CDR2 SVGIG (reference sequence). The CDR3 reads CACLGGVMNTEAFF. For the CDR3, the DNA is TGTGCCTGCTTAGGCGGAGTCATGAACACTGAAGCTTTCTTT.

This clone has a single count. As DNA, the CDR3 is TGTGCCAGCGGGGGGACTACCTACGAGCAGTACTTC. This codes for CASGGTTYEQYF. This rearrangement joins TRBV7-2 to TRBJ2-7; 7 nucleotides match TRBD2. With 8 bases clipped from V and 2 bases from J, the junction kept 3 bases outside the gene matches. This CDR3 comprises 12 residues. CDR1 and CDR2 from the germline V gene are SGHTA and FQGNSA.

The CDR3 sequence: CAWAPGQNNSPLHF. The DNA for the CDR3 is TGTGCCTGGGCCCCGGGGCAAAATAATTCACCCCTCCACTTT. This chain connects TRBV30 to TRBJ1-6; D is possibly TRBD1 (5 bases). CDR3 length equals 14 residues. Trimming cost V 5 bases and J 5 bases, with 13 bases left between them. Per germline, CDR1 GTSNPN and CDR2 SVGIG (reference sequence).

The CDR3 region is CAISESGTNTGELFF. CDR3 DNA sequence: TGTGCCATCAGTGAGAGCGGGACGAACACCGGGGAGCTGTTTTTT. V and J are TRBV10-3 and TRBJ2-2; 7 nucleotides align to TRBD2. In germline, CDR1 is ENHRY, CDR2 SYGVKD. The CDR3 is made up of 15 amino acids. V shed 2 bases and J 0 bases; nucleotides not matched to a gene: 0.

The rearrangement joins TRBV4-3 to TRBJ2-5; tentatively, D is TRBD2 (6 bases). CDR3 length: 13 residues. V shed 0 bases and J shed 5 bases, with 7 bases lying between them. In germline, CDR1 is LGHNA, CDR2 YSLEER. The CDR3 nucleotides read TGCGCCAGCAGCCAAGATGGGGGGGAGACCCAGTACTTC. Its protein is CASSQDGGETQYF.